The rows below give T cell receptor beta chains drawn from one sample of a study of blood T cell repertoires in COVID-19. Assay used: immunoSEQ multiplex PCR; TCRdb lists only in-frame clones, some missing. The sample has 85,000 to 100,000 clones; 75% to 95% are singletons. Material for sequencing was peripheral blood. Source of these receptors: a man between 60 and 70 years old with acute or convalescent COVID-19. The CDR3 runs from the conserved cysteine through the conserved F or W. A D gene is named only where the DNA matches it firmly. Clone size appears in some rows only: once, few, many, or a class for an expanded clone.

v_gene,j_gene,d_gene,abundance,CDR3nt,CDR3aa
TRBV7-9,TRBJ2-7,TRBD1,-,TGTGCCAGCAGCCCCGGGACAGGGACCTACGAGCAGTACTTC,CASSPGTGTYEQYF
TRBV25-1,TRBJ2-1,TRBD2,-,TGTGCCAGCAGTTCAAGAGCGGGGGGTTTGACTTGGTACAATGAGCAGTTCTTC,CASSSRAGGLTWYNEQFF
TRBV18,TRBJ1-1,-,-,TGTGCCAGCTCGCCATCGGAGGGTCGGGGGACTGAAGCTTTCTTT,CASSPSEGRGTEAFF
TRBV9,TRBJ1-3,TRBD1,-,TGTGCCAGCAGCGTTAGTGGGGACAGTTCTGGAAACACCATATATTTT,CASSVSGDSSGNTIYF
TRBV18,TRBJ1-2,TRBD1,-,TGTGCCAGCTCCCGAGACAGGGGAGGCTACACCTTC,CASSRDRGGYTF
TRBV27,TRBJ1-1,TRBD1,-,TGTGCCACACGGCGGGGACAGGGGGCTTTATGGAACACTGAAGCTTTCTTT,CATRRGQGALWNTEAFF
TRBV5-1,TRBJ2-3,TRBD2,-,TGCGCCAGCAGCTTGGCCGTACTAGCGGGGGGCACAGATACGCAGTATTTT,CASSLAVLAGGTDTQYF
TRBV24-1,TRBJ1-1,-,-,TGTGCCACCAGTGATTTAAGAGGCCGAGCTTTCTTT,CATSDLRGRAFF
TRBV5-6,TRBJ1-3,-,once,TGTGCCAGCAGCTTAATGGGCAGGGACTACACCATATATTTT,CASSLMGRDYTIYF
TRBV10-1,TRBJ1-3,-,-,TGCGCCAGCAGTGATCAAGGAAACACCATATATTTT,CASSDQGNTIYF
TRBV6-5,TRBJ2-7,-,-,TGTGCCAGCAGTTACTCAGGGGCCTCACCGCTTGGGGAGCAGTACTTC,CASSYSGASPLGEQYF
TRBV7-2,TRBJ2-6,TRBD1,-,TGTGCCAGCAGCTTGCAGGGGGCGGATGGGGCCAACGTCCTGACTTTC,CASSLQGADGANVLTF
TRBV2,TRBJ1-5,-,-,TGTGCCAGCAGTGAAATACGGGGGTTCAATCAGCCCCAGCATTTT,CASSEIRGFNQPQHF
TRBV24-1,TRBJ1-5,-,-,TGTGCCACCACCGACAGCAACTATAGCAATCAGCCCCAGCATTTT,CATTDSNYSNQPQHF
TRBV2,TRBJ2-3,TRBD2,-,TGTGCCAGCTCCGCGACTAGCGCGGCAGATACGCAGTATTTT,CASSATSAADTQYF
TRBV12-3/TRBV12-4,TRBJ1-2,-,once,TGTGCCAGCAGTTCCGGGAGATCTTATGGCTACACCTTC,CASSSGRSYGYTF
TRBV7-9,TRBJ2-3,TRBD1,-,TGTGCCAGCAGCTTTGGACAGGGCTCCACAGATACGCAGTATTTT,CASSFGQGSTDTQYF
TRBV7-8,TRBJ2-1,-,-,TGTGCCAGCAGCCCCCGCGCCGTTGGCGGTGCCTACAATGAGCAGTTCTTC,CASSPRAVGGAYNEQFF
TRBV5-4,TRBJ2-6,-,many,TGTGCCAGCAGTCACTCCTCTGGGGCCAACGTCCTGACTTTC,CASSHSSGANVLTF
TRBV5-1,TRBJ1-2,TRBD1,-,TGCGCCAGCAGCTTGGAGGACAGGGGTGAATATGGCTACACCTTC,CASSLEDRGEYGYTF
TRBV6-5,TRBJ1-5,-,-,TGTGCCAGCAGTTACTCGACGACTACCCAGCCCCAGCATTTT,CASSYSTTTQPQHF
TRBV6-5,TRBJ1-1,-,once,TGTGCCAGCAGTTTCGACAGGTCTGAGAACACTGAAGCTTTCTTT,CASSFDRSENTEAFF
TRBV6-5,TRBJ2-3,TRBD2,-,TGTGCCAGCAGTTTTAGGTCAGCGGGGGGACCAGGTACGCAGTATTTT,CASSFRSAGGPGTQYF
TRBV27,TRBJ1-2,-,-,TGTGCCAGCAGTTCGAGGGAACAGGGAAGAAATCGGGGCTATGGCTACACCTTC,CASSSREQGRNRGYGYTF
TRBV5-1,TRBJ1-6,-,-,TGCGCCAGCAGCTTGGCCGAGGGGGTTAACAATTCACCCCTCCACTTT,CASSLAEGVNNSPLHF
TRBV6-6,TRBJ2-7,TRBD2,-,TGTGCCAGCAGTCCCCTCGAGCGGGGGGGAACCTACGAGCAGTACTTC,CASSPLERGGTYEQYF
TRBV5-1,TRBJ1-1,-,-,TGCGCCAGCAGCTTACAAGATAACACTGAAGCTTTCTTT,CASSLQDNTEAFF
TRBV19,TRBJ2-2,TRBD1,once,TGTGCCAGTAGATCAGGACAGGGGGGGAACACCGGGGAGCTGTTTTTT,CASRSGQGGNTGELFF
TRBV5-1,TRBJ1-1,TRBD1,-,TGCGCCAGCAGCTTGGCGCCGGGACAGGGAACTGAAGCTTTCTTT,CASSLAPGQGTEAFF
TRBV18,TRBJ2-3,TRBD2,-,TGTGCCAGCTCACCGGGACTAGCGGGGGGGGCTCGCACAGATACGCAGTATTTT,CASSPGLAGGARTDTQYF
TRBV14,TRBJ1-2,-,-,TGTGCCAGCAGCCAAGACAGAACCTATGGCTACACCTTC,CASSQDRTYGYTF
TRBV6-5,TRBJ2-7,TRBD1,-,TGTGCCACGGTCCGGGACAGGGGGTTTACTTACGAGCAGTACTTC,CATVRDRGFTYEQYF
TRBV6-5,TRBJ1-1,TRBD1,-,TGTGCCAGCAGTTACTACTCCGGGACAGCGAACACTGAAGCTTTCTTT,CASSYYSGTANTEAFF
TRBV7-9,TRBJ1-5,-,-,TGTGCCAGCAGCTTAGTAGTAGGTGGAGGCAATCAGCCCCAGCATTTT,CASSLVVGGGNQPQHF
TRBV27,TRBJ1-2,-,-,TGTGCCAGCAGTTTAGAAGGGGTAGGCTACACCTTC,CASSLEGVGYTF
TRBV6-1,TRBJ1-2,TRBD1,-,TGTGCCAGCAGTGAAGGGACAGGGGGCGCCAAGATGACCTTC,CASSEGTGGAKMTF
TRBV5-5,TRBJ2-3,-,-,TGTGCCAGCAGCTTGTACGCAGGTCTAACAGATACGCAGTATTTT,CASSLYAGLTDTQYF